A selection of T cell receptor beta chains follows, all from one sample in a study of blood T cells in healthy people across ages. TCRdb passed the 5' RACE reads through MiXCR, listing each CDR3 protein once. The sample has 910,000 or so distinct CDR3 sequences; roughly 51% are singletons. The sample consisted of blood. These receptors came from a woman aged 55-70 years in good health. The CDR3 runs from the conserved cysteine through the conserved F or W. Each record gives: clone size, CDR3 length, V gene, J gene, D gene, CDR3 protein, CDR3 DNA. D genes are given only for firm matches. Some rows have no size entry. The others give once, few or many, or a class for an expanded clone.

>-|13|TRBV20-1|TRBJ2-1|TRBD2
CSASETSGNEQFF
TGCAGTGCTAGTGAGACTAGCGGGAATGAGCAGTTCTTC
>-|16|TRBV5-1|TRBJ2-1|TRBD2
CASSRSTSGSGNEQFF
TGCGCCAGCAGCCGCTCCACTAGCGGGAGCGGAAATGAGCAGTTCTTC
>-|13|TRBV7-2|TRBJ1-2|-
CASSFQVLYGYTF
TGTGCCAGCAGCTTTCAAGTCCTCTATGGCTACACCTTC
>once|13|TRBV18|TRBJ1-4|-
CASSRNDGEKLFF
TGTGCCAGCTCACGCAACGACGGGGAAAAACTGTTTTTT
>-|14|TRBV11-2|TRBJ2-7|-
CASRGLGQSYEQYF
TGTGCCAGCAGAGGGCTGGGACAATCCTACGAGCAGTACTTC
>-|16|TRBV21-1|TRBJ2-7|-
CVSRKRAGREPYEQYF
TGTGTCAGCAGAAAAAGGGCCGGGCGGGAGCCCTACGAGCAGTACTTC
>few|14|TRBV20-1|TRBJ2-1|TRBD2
CSARGGLAGSEQFF
TGCAGTGCCCGAGGTGGACTAGCGGGAAGTGAGCAGTTCTTC
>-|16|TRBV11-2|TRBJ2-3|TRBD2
CASSLDTSGTDYAQYF
TGTGCCAGCAGCTTAGATACTAGCGGGACTGACTATGCGCAGTATTTT
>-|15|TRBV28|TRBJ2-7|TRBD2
CASSLAASGHYEQYF
TGTGCCAGCAGTTTGGCGGCTAGCGGGCACTACGAGCAGTACTTC
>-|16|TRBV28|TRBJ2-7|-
CASSSPGLWSLYEQYF
TGTGCCAGCAGCTCGCCGGGGCTTTGGAGCCTCTACGAGCAGTACTTC
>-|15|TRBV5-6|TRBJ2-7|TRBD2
CASSALAGTYYEQYF
TGTGCCAGCAGCGCACTAGCGGGGACTTACTACGAGCAGTACTTC
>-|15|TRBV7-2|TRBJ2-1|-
CASSLEDLHTGEQFF
TGTGCCAGCAGCTTAGAGGATCTACACACGGGTGAGCAGTTCTTC
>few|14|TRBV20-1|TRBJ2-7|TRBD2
CSARLAGSPYEQYF
TGCAGTGCTAGACTAGCGGGATCCCCCTACGAGCAGTACTTC
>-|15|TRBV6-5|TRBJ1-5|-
CASSYSVHSNQPQHF
TGTGCCAGCAGTTACTCGGTACATAGCAATCAGCCCCAGCATTTT
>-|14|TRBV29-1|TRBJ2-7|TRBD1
CSVGVWDRSYEQYF
TGCAGCGTTGGAGTTTGGGACAGGTCCTACGAGCAGTACTTC
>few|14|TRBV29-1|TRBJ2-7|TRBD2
CSVVVVAGFYEQYF
TGCAGCGTTGTCGTGGTAGCGGGATTCTACGAGCAGTACTTC
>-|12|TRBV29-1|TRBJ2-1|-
CSVLLVLREQFF
TGCAGCGTTCTGCTAGTTTTACGCGAGCAGTTCTTC
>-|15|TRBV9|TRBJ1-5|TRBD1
CASSVERGRGQPQHF
TGTGCCAGCAGCGTAGAGAGGGGGCGTGGGCAGCCCCAGCATTTT
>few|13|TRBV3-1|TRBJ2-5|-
CASSRKLGATQYF
TGTGCCAGCAGCCGGAAACTAGGAGCGACCCAGTACTTC
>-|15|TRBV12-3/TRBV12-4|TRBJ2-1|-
CASSLSVGRGYEQFF
TGTGCCAGCAGTTTAAGTGTCGGGAGAGGCTATGAGCAGTTCTTC
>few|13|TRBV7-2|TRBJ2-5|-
CASSLWEAGTQYF
TGTGCCAGCAGCTTATGGGAGGCTGGGACCCAGTACTTC
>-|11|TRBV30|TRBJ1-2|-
CAWTPQSGYTF
TGTGCCTGGACGCCCCAGTCTGGCTACACCTTC
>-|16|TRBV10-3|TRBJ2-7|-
CAISEGLGGKGNEQYF
TGTGCCATCAGTGAGGGCCTGGGTGGGAAGGGTAACGAGCAGTACTTC
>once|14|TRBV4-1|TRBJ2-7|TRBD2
CASTTSGVLNEQYF
TGCGCCAGCACAACTAGCGGCGTCTTAAATGAGCAGTACTTC
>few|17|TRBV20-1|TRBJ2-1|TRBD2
CSAGGGLAGGLYNEQFF
TGCAGTGCTGGGGGGGGGCTAGCGGGAGGACTCTACAATGAGCAGTTCTTC
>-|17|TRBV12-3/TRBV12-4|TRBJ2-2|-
CASSLIKRDLGGGELFF
TGTGCCAGCAGTTTAATTAAGCGGGACCTAGGGGGCGGGGAGCTGTTTTTT
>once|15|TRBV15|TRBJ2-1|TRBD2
CATSRGAGEYNEQFF
TGTGCCACCAGCAGAGGAGCGGGAGAGTACAATGAGCAGTTCTTC
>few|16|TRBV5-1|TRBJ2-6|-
CASSFMTPPGANVLTF
TGCGCCAGCAGCTTTATGACCCCGCCCGGGGCCAACGTCCTGACTTTC
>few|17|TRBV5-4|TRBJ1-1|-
CASSPSTGRGARTEAFF
TGTGCCAGCAGCCCGTCTACAGGGAGGGGTGCGAGGACTGAAGCTTTCTTT
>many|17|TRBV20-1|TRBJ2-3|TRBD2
CSAPGEGREGLIDTQYF
TGCAGTGCTCCTGGGGAGGGGCGGGAGGGCCTTATAGATACGCAGTATTTT
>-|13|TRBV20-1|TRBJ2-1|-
CSASRGYNNEQFF
TGCAGTGCTAGTCGTGGGTATAACAATGAGCAGTTCTTC
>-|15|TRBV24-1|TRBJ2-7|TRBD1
CATSDRRGQDDEQYF
TGTGCCACCAGTGACCGCAGGGGGCAGGACGACGAGCAGTACTTC
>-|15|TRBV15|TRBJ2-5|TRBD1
CATSRGGTGQETQYF
TGTGCCACCAGCAGAGGTGGGACAGGGCAAGAGACCCAGTACTTC
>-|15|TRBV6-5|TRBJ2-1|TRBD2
CATETTSGSYNEQFF
TGTGCCACCGAAACGACTAGCGGGAGCTACAATGAGCAGTTCTTC
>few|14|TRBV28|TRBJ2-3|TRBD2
CASSPHQGGDTQYF
TGTGCCAGCAGTCCACACCAGGGAGGGGATACGCAGTATTTT
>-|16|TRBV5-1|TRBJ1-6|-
CASSLDRVGVNSPLHF
TGCGCCAGCAGCTTGGACAGGGTGGGGGTTAATTCACCCCTCCACTTT
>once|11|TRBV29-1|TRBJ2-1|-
CSVEGASEQFF
TGCAGCGTTGAGGGGGCGTCCGAGCAGTTCTTC